These 20 T cell receptor beta chains came from one sample sequenced in a study of T cells in Graves' hyperthyroidism and ophthalmopathy. Regions amplified from RNA transcripts were the TCR beta CDR3 regions. Initially, a first-round RT-PCR of the TCR CDR3 employed the HTBI primer set. TCRdb reprocessed the multiplex PCR reads with MiXCR, giving one entry per CDR3 protein. In the table there are about 400,000 distinct CDR3 sequences, roughly 14% of which are singletons. Sample: blood. The origin of the receptors is a woman aged 18-29 years with Graves' hyperthyroidism.

V and J are TRBV11-2 and TRBJ1-5, with a tentative D call TRBD1 (5 bases). The germline V and J ends were trimmed by 2 bases and 7 bases, with 12 bases remaining between them. CDR1 and CDR2 from the germline V gene are SGHAT and FQNNGV. CDR3 length equals 14 residues. DNA of the CDR3: TGTGCCAGCAGCTTAATAGGGGCGGGACAGCCCCAGCATTTT. This encodes CASSLIGAGQPQHF.

The chain uses TRBV5-1 and TRBJ2-7, with D possibly called TRBD1 or TRBD2 (6 bases each). This CDR3 has 13 amino acids. Trimming left V 1 base short and J 7 bases short, with 12 bases between. From germline, CDR1 is SGHRS and CDR2 YFSETQ. CDR3 region: CASSLPGAIEQYF. DNA for the CDR3: TGCGCCAGCAGCTTGCCGGGGGCAATTGAGCAGTACTTC. The variable domain in full, with the rest retrieved from reference TRBV5-1 and TRBJ2-7, is KAGVTQTPRYLIKTRGQQVTLSCSPISGHRSVSWYQQTPGQGLQFLFEYFSETQRNKGNFPGRFSGRQFSNSRSEMNVSTLELGDSALYLCASSLPGAIEQYFGPGTRLTVT.

The V gene is TRBV10-2, the J gene TRBJ2-1; 10 nucleotides align to TRBD2. This CDR3 has 18 amino acids. Losses at the gene ends were 4 bases for V and 9 bases for J; bases not matched to a gene: 18. Germline CDR1 WSHSY, CDR2 SAAADI. CDR3 loop: CASSVLAGARAGGGEQFF. The DNA of the CDR3 is TGCGCCAGCAGTGTCCTAGCGGGGGCCCGGGCGGGAGGTGGTGAGCAGTTCTTC.

This clonotype was observed many times. V and J are TRBV27 and TRBJ2-7; no definite D call. The ends were cut back, 5 bases at V and 2 bases at J, with 13 bases in the middle. Germline V gene data show CDR1 as MNHEY and CDR2 as SMNVEV (reference sequence). The CDR3 sequence is 14 residues long. CDR3 amino acids: CASSTTGRTYEQYF. CDR3 nucleotide sequence: TGTGCCAGCAGTACCACTGGACGCACCTACGAGCAGTACTTC.

CDR3 sequence (DNA): TGCGCCAGCAGCGAAGGGGGACTGGCGGGTGACGAGCAGTACTTC. It encodes CASSEGGLAGDEQYF. V gene TRBV5-1 combines with J gene TRBJ2-7; D tentatively reads TRBD1 or TRBD2 (6 bases each). V shed 4 bases and J shed 5 bases, with 19 bases lying between them. The CDR3 runs to 15 residues. Germline-derived CDR1 and CDR2 are SGHRS and YFSETQ.

The chain couples TRBV28 to TRBJ2-2; 9 nucleotides agree with TRBD2. V trimming: 6 bases; J trimming: 4 bases; junction bases outside the gene matches: 6. Germline V gene data show CDR1 as MDHEN and CDR2 as SYDVKM. This CDR3 has 15 residues. Written as DNA, the CDR3 is TGTGCCAGCAGGGTGCGGGAGGGCGGCACCGGGGAGCTGTTTTTT. As protein: CASRVREGGTGELFF.

This clonotype was detected ten times or more. This chain joins TRBV5-1 and TRBJ2-7; D is unresolved. The CDR3 spans 12 residues. Germline CDR1 SGHRS, CDR2 YFSETQ. The V end was cut by 3 bases, the J end by 7 bases, with 11 bases between. The CDR3 sequence: CASSSSRSEQYF. CDR3 DNA sequence: TGCGCCAGCAGCTCCAGCCGGAGTGAGCAGTACTTC.

The V gene is TRBV10-3, the J gene TRBJ1-2; D is uncertain. V was pared by 3 bases and J by 3 bases, with 5 bases between. CDR3 length equals 12 residues. From germline, CDR1 is ENHRY and CDR2 SYGVKD. This CDR3 is CAISDQDYGYTF. The CDR3 nucleotides read TGTGCCATCAGTGACCAGGACTATGGCTACACCTTC.

In its sample, this clonotype was seen many times. The J gene is TRBJ2-1, the V gene TRBV12-3 or TRBV12-4; possibly TRBD2 for D (5 bases). The CDR3 spans 16 residues. Deletions cut 4 bases from V and 2 bases from J, with 15 bases between. DNA of the CDR3: TGTGCCAGCAGTTGGGGAGTAGGCGCCACCTACAATGAGCAGTTCTTC. It yields the protein CASSWGVGATYNEQFF.

The gene calls are TRBV27 and TRBJ1-2; TRBD1 might be the D (6 bases). The length of the CDR3 is 17 residues. The ends were cut back, 10 bases at V and 4 bases at J, with 28 bases in the middle. CDR1 and CDR2 (germline): MNHEY, SMNVEV (reference sequence). The CDR3 sequence: CATSTTEGRGPLYGYTF. CDR3 nucleotides: TGTGCCACCTCTACTACGGAGGGCAGGGGCCCCCTCTATGGCTACACCTTC.

This clonotype was counted ten times or more. This chain joins TRBV20-1 and TRBJ2-3; 14 nucleotides match TRBD2. V gave up 2 bases and J gave up 2 bases; unmatched junction bases: 9. The CDR3 is made up of 18 amino acids. The germline CDR1 and CDR2 sequences are DFQATT and SNEGSKA (reference sequence). CDR3 bases: TGCAGTGCTAGACCCGGGACTAGCGGGAGACGGGCCACAGATACGCAGTATTTT. Protein: CSARPGTSGRRATDTQYF.

This sequence joins TRBV13 and TRBJ2-3, with no clear D. Trimming took off 3 bases at V and 0 bases at J, with 10 bases between the two ends. The CDR3 has 15 amino acids. Germline CDR1 is PRHDT and CDR2 is FYEKMQ (reference sequence). In nucleotides, the CDR3 is TGTGCCAGCAGCTTTGGGCCAGAGAGCACAGATACGCAGTATTTT. It is translated as CASSFGPESTDTQYF.

This clonotype was observed at least ten times. V gene TRBV7-9 combines with J gene TRBJ1-1; D is unresolved. The CDR3 is 11 residues long. The germline V gene has CDR1 SEHNR and CDR2 FQNEAQ (reference sequence). V lost 5 bases and J 7 bases, leaving 8 bases between the germline ends. Here the CDR3 DNA reads TGTGCCAGCAGCCCATTCAATGAAGCTTTCTTT. Protein sequence: CASSPFNEAFF.

This clonotype was observed at least ten times. This chain links TRBV28 with TRBJ2-5; 7 bases line up with TRBD2. Germline trimming cut 1 base from V and 11 bases from J; bases unmatched to any gene: 10. The CDR3 is 14 amino acids. Looked up from germline, CDR1 is MDHEN and CDR2 is SYDVKM. CDR3 sequence reads: CASSLSSGSPYQYF. In DNA form, the CDR3 reads TGTGCCAGCAGTTTATCTAGCGGCTCGCCATATCAGTACTTC.

The CDR3 nucleotides read TGTGCCAGCTGGTCGGGATGGGCGGGCGGGGAGCTGTTTTTT. Protein product: CASWSGWAGGELFF. The rearrangement uses TRBV28 and TRBJ2-2; a possible D gene is TRBD2 (5 bases). The germline gives CDR1 MDHEN, CDR2 SYDVKM. This CDR3 has 14 residues. The V end was cut by 8 bases, the J end by 7 bases, with 17 bases between.

CDR3: CASSQEGGTWNGETQYF. CDR3 DNA sequence: TGCGCCAGCAGCCAAGAGGGGGGCACCTGGAACGGAGAGACCCAGTACTTC. The chain employs TRBV4-1 and TRBJ2-5, with D possibly called TRBD1 or TRBD2 (6 bases each). The CDR3 consists of 17 residues. V was cut by 0 bases and J by 4 bases, with 18 bases left in between. CDR1 and CDR2 (germline): MGHRA, YSYEKL.

This clonotype was seen many times. The V gene is TRBV20-1, the J gene TRBJ2-1; 13 nucleotides line up with TRBD2. Unmatched junction bases numbered 4, after V lost 5 bases and J lost 3 bases. The CDR3 length is 15 residues. Germline values: CDR1 DFQATT, CDR2 SNEGSKA (reference sequence). The CDR3 loop reads CSASRTSGSYNEQFF. In nucleotides, the CDR3 is TGCAGTGCTTCCAGGACTAGCGGGAGCTACAATGAGCAGTTCTTC.

This clonotype was counted only a few times. The chain joins TRBV24-1 to TRBJ1-4; D gene unclear. Per germline, CDR1 KGHDR and CDR2 SFDVKD. The CDR3 spans 16 residues. The V end lost 6 bases, the J end lost 4 bases, and 17 bases lay between the germline ends. The CDR3 coding sequence is TGTGCCACCAGTCAAGGACCGGTGGGCGGTAATGAAAAACTGTTTTTT. Translation: CATSQGPVGGNEKLFF.

The CDR3 here is CASTRAGAQETQYF. DNA for the CDR3: TGTGCCAGCACCAGAGCGGGGGCCCAAGAGACCCAGTACTTC. The J gene is TRBJ2-5, the V gene TRBV3-1; 8 bases align to TRBD2. The CDR3 is 14 residues long. J was trimmed by 1 base and V by 7 bases; bases with no gene match: 5. Germline V CDR1 and CDR2: LGHDT, YNNKEL (reference sequence).

This clonotype was recorded many times. This chain's CDR3 is CASSLVAGGDLNEQFF. The CDR3 DNA is TGCGCCAGCAGCTTGGTTGCCGGTGGAGACCTTAATGAGCAGTTCTTC. The chain has TRBV5-1 and TRBJ2-1; D not certain. The CDR3 length is 16 residues. V shed 0 bases and J shed 7 bases, with 17 bases lying between them. Germline V lookup: CDR1 SGHRS, CDR2 YFSETQ.